This T cell receptor beta chain was recorded in a study of PD-L1 blockade in urothelial cancer. TCRdb keeps only in-frame clones here, not all; method: immunoSEQ multiplex PCR. In the table there are tens of thousands of clones, around 89% of which are singletons. Time point given: peripheral blood 6 weeks after treatment start. Between the trimmed V and J ends, which lost 6 bases and 7 bases, there was a span of 16 bases. The CDR3 runs 14 residues. CDR1 SGHTA and CDR2 FQGNSA come from the germline V gene. This chain joins TRBV7-2 and TRBJ2-1, with a tentative D call TRBD1 (6 bases). The receptor's source is a man older than 75 with urothelial cancer. Material: PBMCs, obtained around atezolizumab (anti-PD-L1) treatment. For the CDR3, the DNA is TGTGCCAGCAGTCCCCAGGGGACGGTTAATGAGCAGTTCTTC. This encodes CASSPQGTVNEQFF.